This entry describes one T cell receptor beta chain. Its cognate antigen is unknown. The data were taken from a study of tumor-infiltrating lymphocytes in localized non-small cell lung cancer. Germline V gives CDR1 SGHAT, CDR2 FQNNGV. V lost 5 bases and J 7 bases, leaving 9 bases between the germline ends. The CDR3 is 12 amino acids. General study findings and limits: Recurrence-free survival showed no association with tumor T-cell fraction.

The table came from immunoSEQ multiplex PCR; TCRdb's copy has only in-frame clones and leaves some out. This sample has some 14,000 clones; approximately 70% occur once, and the top ten carry 9.4%. The sequenced material came from lung tumor tissue. The source of this sequence is a human donor with non-small cell lung cancer. The chain joins TRBV11-2 to TRBJ2-1; D is undetermined. CDR3 DNA: TGTGCCAGCAGCCCCGAGGTGAATGAGCAGTTCTTC. This encodes CASSPEVNEQFF. Full variable domain (outside the CDR3, taken from reference TRBV11-2 and TRBJ2-1): EAGVAQSPRYKIIEKRQSVAFWCNPISGHATLYWYQQILGQGPKLLIQFQNNGVVDDSQLPKDRFSAERLKGVDSTLKIQPAKLEDSAVYLCASSPEVNEQFFGPGTRLTVL.